This T cell receptor (beta chain) is drawn from a study of blood T cell repertoires in COVID-19. Study background: The United States, Italy and Spain provided the acute and convalescent COVID-19 samples. T cells, B-cell-depleted T cells, or PBMCs supplied cDNA or gDNA.

Original data processing: From reference gene primer amplification, estimates of nucleated cell counts were derived. Generated by immunoSEQ multiplex PCR, the TCRdb table keeps only in-frame clones and is missing some. The V and J calls and the clone size are those of that table, but D and trimming were determined from the DNA. The sample yields under 200,000 clones, approximately 92% seen once. V lost 1 base and J lost 4; bases outside the gene matches: 12. The CDR3 is made up of 18 amino acids. Germline CDR1 and CDR2: LGHNA and YSLEER. This TCR was recovered from a man in his fifties or sixties with acute or convalescent COVID-19. Source material: peripheral blood. V and J are TRBV4-3 and TRBJ2-5; TRBD1 agrees at 10 bases. Here the CDR3 reads CASSQGAGFRTGGETQYF. CDR3 in DNA: TGCGCCAGCAGCCAAGGGGCAGGATTCCGGACAGGGGGAGAGACCCAGTACTTC.